In its sample, the clone carrying this TCR beta chain was seen many times. Its target is not known. The data derive from a study of neurological immune-mediated disorders. Study outcomes and limitations: None of the CDR3 amino acid sequences found in expanded clones was shared across subjects. This suggests that the TCR-beta repertoires were private in all groups.

The output of every sequencing run exceeded 170 million TCR-beta sequences, derived from 15-18 subjects. MiXCR, applied by TCRdb to the 5' RACE reads, yields one record per CDR3 protein. The sample carries about 44,000 distinct CDR3 sequences, roughly 21% recorded once. Time point defined: technical triplicate 3. The sample taken for sequencing was PBMCs. The receptor was derived from a man between 60 and 75 years old with HTLV-1-associated myelopathy (HAM/TSP).

The CDR3 spells CASSGEPGTDYEQYF. DNA for the CDR3: TGTGCCAGCAGCGGAGAGCCCGGGACAGACTACGAGCAGTACTTC. V and J are TRBV9 and TRBJ2-7, with 7 bases identical to TRBD1. V lost 3 bases to trimming and J lost 3 bases; unmatched junction nucleotides: 9. Germline loops: CDR1 SGDLS, CDR2 YYNGEE. There are 15 residues in the CDR3.